These 5 T cell receptor beta chains came from one sample sequenced in a study of shared clonotypes between healthy human individuals. Libraries were prepared by immunoSEQ multiplex PCR; TCRdb keeps only in-frame clonotypes and omits some of them. Among around 750,000 clones, less than 85% were seen once, and the ten largest hold roughly 1.7%. The material sequenced was memory CD4+ T cells sorted from blood. Subset noted: CD45RA-negative fraction. Receptors originate from a woman in her twenties or thirties in good health.

In this sample, this clone turned up a few times. The rearrangement uses TRBV9 and TRBJ2-2; D is tentatively TRBD1 or TRBD2 (5 bases each). CDR1 and CDR2 from the germline V gene are SGDLS and YYNGEE. The CDR3 covers 14 residues. V gave up 0 bases and J gave up 6 bases, with 9 bases separating them. CDR3: CASSVAWGSGELFF. The CDR3, as DNA: TGTGCCAGCAGCGTAGCCTGGGGGTCCGGGGAGCTGTTTTTT.

The chain couples TRBV28 to TRBJ2-5, with a tentative D call TRBD2 (5 bases). Germline V gives CDR1 MDHEN, CDR2 SYDVKM. The CDR3 is 20 amino acids. V was shortened by 2 bases and J by 2 bases, with 27 bases between the two germline ends. CDR3 DNA: TGTGCCAGCAGTTTACTAGCTCTGCGTCGGGCGAGACTCAAGCAAGAGACCCAGTACTTC. Its translation: CASSLLALRRARLKQETQYF.

This chain links TRBV28 with TRBJ2-7; 12 bases fit TRBD2. The CDR3 runs to 16 residues. Germline trimming cut 3 bases from V and 2 bases from J; bases unmatched to any gene: 5. Germline loops: CDR1 MDHEN, CDR2 SYDVKM. CDR3: CASSFLAGGRTYEQYF. As DNA, the CDR3 is TGTGCCAGCAGTTTCCTAGCGGGAGGGCGGACCTACGAGCAGTACTTC.

The gene calls are TRBV5-1 and TRBJ2-3; 8 bases are shared with TRBD2. The V segment lost 2 bases and the J segment 8 bases; nucleotides outside the gene matches: 22. CDR1 is SGHRS and CDR2 is YFSETQ in the germline V gene. The CDR3 contains 19 residues. Written as DNA, the CDR3 is TGCGCCAGCAGCTTTGTGAATGCCGGTATTAGCGGGGCGCACGGTACGCAGTATTTT. It encodes CASSFVNAGISGAHGTQYF.

The chain couples TRBV29-1 to TRBJ2-7; the match to TRBD2 covers 9 bases. Per the germline V gene, CDR1 is SQVTM and CDR2 is ANQGSEA. The CDR3 is 13 amino acids. Germline trimming cut 7 bases from V and 3 bases from J; bases unmatched to any gene: 7. CDR3 sequence: CSAIAGANYEQYF. CDR3 DNA sequence: TGCAGCGCTATAGCGGGAGCAAACTACGAGCAGTACTTC.